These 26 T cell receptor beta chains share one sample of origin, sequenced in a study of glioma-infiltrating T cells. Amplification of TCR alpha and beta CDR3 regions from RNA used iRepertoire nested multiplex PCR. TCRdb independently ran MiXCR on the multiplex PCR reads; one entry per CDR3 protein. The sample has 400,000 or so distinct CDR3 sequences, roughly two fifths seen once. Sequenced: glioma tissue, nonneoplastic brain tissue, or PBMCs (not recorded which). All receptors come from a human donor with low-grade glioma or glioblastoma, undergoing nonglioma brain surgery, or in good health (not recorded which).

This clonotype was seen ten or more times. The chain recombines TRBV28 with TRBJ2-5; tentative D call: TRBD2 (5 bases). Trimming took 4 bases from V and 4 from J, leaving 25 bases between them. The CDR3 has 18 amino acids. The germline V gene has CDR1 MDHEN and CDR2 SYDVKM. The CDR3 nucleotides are TGTGCCAGCAGTTCTACTTACGCTCGTAGCGCCCGGGGAGAGACCCAGTACTTC. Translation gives CASSSTYARSARGETQYF.

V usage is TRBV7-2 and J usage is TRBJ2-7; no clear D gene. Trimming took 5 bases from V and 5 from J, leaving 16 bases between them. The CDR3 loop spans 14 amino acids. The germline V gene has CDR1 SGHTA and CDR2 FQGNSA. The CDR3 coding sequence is TGTGCCAGCAGCCCGGATTGGGGAAACGACGAGCAGTACTTC. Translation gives CASSPDWGNDEQYF.

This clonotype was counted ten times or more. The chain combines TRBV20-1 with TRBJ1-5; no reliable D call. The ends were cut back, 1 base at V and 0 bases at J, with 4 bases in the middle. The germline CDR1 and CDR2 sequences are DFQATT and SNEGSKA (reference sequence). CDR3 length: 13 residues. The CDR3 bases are TGCAGTGCTAGAGTATCTAGCAATCAGCCCCAGCATTTT. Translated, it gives CSARVSSNQPQHF.

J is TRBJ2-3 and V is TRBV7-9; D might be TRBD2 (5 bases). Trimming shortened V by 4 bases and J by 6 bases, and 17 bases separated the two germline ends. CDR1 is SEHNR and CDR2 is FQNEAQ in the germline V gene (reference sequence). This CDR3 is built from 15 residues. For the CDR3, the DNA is TGTGCCAGCAGCTCCACGGACTTTGCCCCGGATACGCAGTATTTT. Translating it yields CASSSTDFAPDTQYF.

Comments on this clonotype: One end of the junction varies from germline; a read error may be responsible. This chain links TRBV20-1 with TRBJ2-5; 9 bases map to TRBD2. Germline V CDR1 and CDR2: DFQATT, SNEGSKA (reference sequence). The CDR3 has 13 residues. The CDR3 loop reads CSAILAGKETEYF. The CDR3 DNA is TGCAGTGCAATACTAGCGGGTAAAGAGACCGAGTACTTC.

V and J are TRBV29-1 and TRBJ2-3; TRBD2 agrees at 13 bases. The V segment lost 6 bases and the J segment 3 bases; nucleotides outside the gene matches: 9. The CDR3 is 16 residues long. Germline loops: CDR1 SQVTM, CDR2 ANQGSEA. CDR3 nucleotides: TGCAGCGTGTCGGGGACTAGCGGGATAGTTACAGATACGCAGTATTTT. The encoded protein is CSVSGTSGIVTDTQYF.

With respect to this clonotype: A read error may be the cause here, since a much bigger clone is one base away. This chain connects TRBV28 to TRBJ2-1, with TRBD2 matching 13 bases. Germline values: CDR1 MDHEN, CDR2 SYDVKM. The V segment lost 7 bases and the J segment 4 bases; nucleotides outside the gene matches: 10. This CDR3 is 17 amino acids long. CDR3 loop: CASIGTSGMAGYNEQFF. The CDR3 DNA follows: TGTGCCAGCATCGGGACTAGCGGGATGGCCGGGTACAATGAGCAGTTCTTC.

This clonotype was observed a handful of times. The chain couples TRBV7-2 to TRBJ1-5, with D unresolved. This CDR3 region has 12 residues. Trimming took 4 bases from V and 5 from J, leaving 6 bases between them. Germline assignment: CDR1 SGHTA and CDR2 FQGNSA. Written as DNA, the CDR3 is TGTGCCAGCAGCTCTTACGATCAGCCCCAGCATTTT. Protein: CASSSYDQPQHF.

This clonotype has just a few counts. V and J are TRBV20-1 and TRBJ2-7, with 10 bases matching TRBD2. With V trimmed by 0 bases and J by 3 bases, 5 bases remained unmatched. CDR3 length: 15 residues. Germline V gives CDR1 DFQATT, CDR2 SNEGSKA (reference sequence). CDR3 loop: CSARDRVAGGYEQYF. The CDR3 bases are TGCAGTGCTAGAGATAGGGTAGCGGGAGGCTACGAGCAGTACTTC.

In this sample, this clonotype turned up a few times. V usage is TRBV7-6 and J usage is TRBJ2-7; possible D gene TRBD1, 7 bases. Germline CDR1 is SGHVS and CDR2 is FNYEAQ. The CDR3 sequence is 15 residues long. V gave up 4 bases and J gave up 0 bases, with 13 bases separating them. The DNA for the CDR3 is TGTGCCAGCAGCTCAGGGGGGATAACCTCCTACGAGCAGTACTTC. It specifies CASSSGGITSYEQYF.

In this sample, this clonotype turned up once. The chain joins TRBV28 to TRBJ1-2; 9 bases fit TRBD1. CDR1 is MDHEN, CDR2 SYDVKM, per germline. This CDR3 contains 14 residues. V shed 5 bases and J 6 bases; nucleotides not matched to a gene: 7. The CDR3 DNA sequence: TGTGCCAGCAGTGCCGGGACAGGGCCTCATGGCTACACCTTC. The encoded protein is CASSAGTGPHGYTF.

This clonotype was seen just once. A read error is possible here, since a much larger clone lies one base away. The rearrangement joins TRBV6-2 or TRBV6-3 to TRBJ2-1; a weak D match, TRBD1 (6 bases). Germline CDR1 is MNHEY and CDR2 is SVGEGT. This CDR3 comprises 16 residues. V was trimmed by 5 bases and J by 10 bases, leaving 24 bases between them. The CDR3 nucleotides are TGTGCCAGCAGTCTTCCCCCGGGCAGGGGATCCTACGAGCAGTTCTTC. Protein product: CASSLPPGRGSYEQFF.

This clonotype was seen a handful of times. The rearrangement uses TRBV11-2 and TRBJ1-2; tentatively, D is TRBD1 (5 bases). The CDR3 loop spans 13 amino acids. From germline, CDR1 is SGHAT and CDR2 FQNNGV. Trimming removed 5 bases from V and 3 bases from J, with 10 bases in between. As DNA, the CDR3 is TGTGCCAGCAGCCCGGACAATGACTATGGCTACACCTTC. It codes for CASSPDNDYGYTF.

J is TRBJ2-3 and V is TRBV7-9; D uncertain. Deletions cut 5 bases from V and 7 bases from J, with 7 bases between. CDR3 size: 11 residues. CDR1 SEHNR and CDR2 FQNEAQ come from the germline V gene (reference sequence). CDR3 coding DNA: TGTGCCAGCAGCAAGACCCATACGCAGTATTTT. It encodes CASSKTHTQYF.

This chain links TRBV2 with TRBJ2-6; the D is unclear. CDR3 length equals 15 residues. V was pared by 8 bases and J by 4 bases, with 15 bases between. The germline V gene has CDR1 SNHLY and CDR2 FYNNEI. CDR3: CASGQWLSGANVLTF. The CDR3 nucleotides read TGTGCCAGCGGTCAGTGGTTGTCCGGGGCCAACGTCCTGACTTTC.

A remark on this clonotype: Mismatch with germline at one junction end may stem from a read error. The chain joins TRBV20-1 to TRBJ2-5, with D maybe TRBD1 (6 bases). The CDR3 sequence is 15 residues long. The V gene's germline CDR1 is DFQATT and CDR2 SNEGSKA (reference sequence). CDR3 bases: TGCAGTGCTGGGGGCGCCCGGGCGTACCAAGAGACGCAGTACTTC. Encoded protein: CSAGGARAYQETQYF.

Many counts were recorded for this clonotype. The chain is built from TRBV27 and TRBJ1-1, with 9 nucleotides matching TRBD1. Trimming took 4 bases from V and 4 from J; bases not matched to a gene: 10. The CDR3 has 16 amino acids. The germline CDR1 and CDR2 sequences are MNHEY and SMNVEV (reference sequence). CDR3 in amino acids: CASSSRDRVAGTEAFF. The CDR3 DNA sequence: TGTGCCAGCAGTTCCCGGGACAGGGTGGCGGGCACTGAAGCTTTCTTT.

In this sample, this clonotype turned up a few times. The CDR3 DNA reads as TGTGCCAGCAGTTTGAGTGACAGGGGAGGGGAGCAGTACTTC. It codes for CASSLSDRGGEQYF. This rearrangement joins TRBV28 to TRBJ2-7, with a weak D call TRBD1 (8 bases). The V gene's germline CDR1 is MDHEN and CDR2 SYDVKM. Between the trimmed V and J ends, which lost 3 bases and 7 bases, there was a span of 16 bases. The CDR3 extends over 14 amino acids.

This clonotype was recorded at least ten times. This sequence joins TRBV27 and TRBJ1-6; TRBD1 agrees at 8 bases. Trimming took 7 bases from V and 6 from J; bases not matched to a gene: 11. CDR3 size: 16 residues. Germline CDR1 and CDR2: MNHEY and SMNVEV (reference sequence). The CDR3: CASTLTLDRANSPLHF. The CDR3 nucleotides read TGTGCCAGCACCCTAACACTGGACAGGGCTAATTCACCCCTCCACTTT.

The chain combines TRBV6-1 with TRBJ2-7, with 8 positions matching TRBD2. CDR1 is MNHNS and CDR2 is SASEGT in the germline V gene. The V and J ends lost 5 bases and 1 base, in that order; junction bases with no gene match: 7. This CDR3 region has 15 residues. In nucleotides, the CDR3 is TGTGCCAGCAGTAAGCGACTAGCGAGTTCCTACGAGCAGTACTTC. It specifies CASSKRLASSYEQYF.

The CDR3 loop reads CASSVSPGTGSYNEQFF. In DNA form, the CDR3 reads TGTGCCAGTAGTGTCTCTCCCGGGACAGGGTCCTACAATGAGCAGTTCTTC. The chain carries TRBV19 and TRBJ2-1; 9 bases fit TRBD1. The CDR3 has 17 residues. Unmatched junction bases numbered 9, after V lost 5 bases and J lost 1 base. Germline-derived CDR1 and CDR2 are LNHDA and SQIVND (reference sequence).

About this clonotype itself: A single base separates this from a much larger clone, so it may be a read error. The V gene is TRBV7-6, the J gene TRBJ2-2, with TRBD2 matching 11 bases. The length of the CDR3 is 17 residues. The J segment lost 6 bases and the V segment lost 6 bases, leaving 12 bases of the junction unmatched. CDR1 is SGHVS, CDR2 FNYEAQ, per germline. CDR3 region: CASRLQQLAGVAGELFF. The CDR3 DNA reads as TGTGCCAGCAGGTTACAGCAACTAGCGGGAGTCGCCGGGGAGCTGTTTTTT.

The CDR3 sequence is CASSPGMPDYGYTF. The CDR3 coding sequence is TGTGCCAGCAGCCCAGGGATGCCAGACTATGGCTACACCTTC. The chain recombines TRBV2 with TRBJ1-2; maybe TRBD1 (5 bases). The CDR3 loop spans 14 amino acids. CDR1 and CDR2 from the germline V gene are SNHLY and FYNNEI. V gave up 6 bases and J gave up 3 bases, with 14 bases separating them.

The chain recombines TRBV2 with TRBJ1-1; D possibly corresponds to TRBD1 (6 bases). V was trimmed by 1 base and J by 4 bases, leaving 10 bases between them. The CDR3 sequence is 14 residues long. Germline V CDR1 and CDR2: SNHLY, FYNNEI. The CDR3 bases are TGTGCCAGCAGTGAAGTACAGGGTAGCACTGAAGCTTTCTTT. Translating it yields CASSEVQGSTEAFF.

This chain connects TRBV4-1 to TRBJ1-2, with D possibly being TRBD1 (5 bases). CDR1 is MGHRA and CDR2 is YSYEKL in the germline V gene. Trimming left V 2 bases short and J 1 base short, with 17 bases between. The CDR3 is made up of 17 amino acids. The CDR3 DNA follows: TGCGCCAGCAGCCAAAATGTCAGGCAGGGTGTTAACTATGGCTACACCTTC. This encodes CASSQNVRQGVNYGYTF.

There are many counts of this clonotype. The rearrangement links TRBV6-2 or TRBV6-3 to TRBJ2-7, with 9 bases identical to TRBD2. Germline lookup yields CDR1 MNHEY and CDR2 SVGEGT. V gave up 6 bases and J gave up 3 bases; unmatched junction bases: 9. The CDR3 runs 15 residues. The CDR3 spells CASSQGTSRIYEQYF. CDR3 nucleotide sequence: TGTGCCAGCAGCCAGGGGACTAGCCGGATCTACGAGCAGTACTTC.